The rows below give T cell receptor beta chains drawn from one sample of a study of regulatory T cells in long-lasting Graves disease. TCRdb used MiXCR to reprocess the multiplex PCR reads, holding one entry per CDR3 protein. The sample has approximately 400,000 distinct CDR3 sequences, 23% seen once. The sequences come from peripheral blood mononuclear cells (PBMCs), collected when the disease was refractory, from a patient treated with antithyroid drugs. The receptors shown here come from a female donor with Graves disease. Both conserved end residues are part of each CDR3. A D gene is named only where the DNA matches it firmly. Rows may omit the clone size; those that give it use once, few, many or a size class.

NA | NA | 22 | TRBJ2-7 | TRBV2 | TGTGCCAGCAGTGAAACGTCGGCAGAAAAAAACACCCCATTTGTAACCTTCTACGAGCAGTACTTC | CASSETSAEKNTPFVTFYEQYF
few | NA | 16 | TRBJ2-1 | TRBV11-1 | TGTGCCAGCAGCCCCCAGGGGGGCCTCTCCTACAATGAGCAGTTCTTC | CASSPQGGLSYNEQFF
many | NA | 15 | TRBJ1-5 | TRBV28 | TGTGCCAGCAGTCTTCAAGTGGGGGCAGGTCAGCCCCAGCATTTT | CASSLQVGAGQPQHF
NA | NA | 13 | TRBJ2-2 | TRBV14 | TGTGCCAGCAGCCAAACGAGAACCGGGGAGCTGTTTTTT | CASSQTRTGELFF
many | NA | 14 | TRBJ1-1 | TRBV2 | TGTGCCAGCAGCGACGGAGGGTGGAACACTGAAGCTTTCTTT | CASSDGGWNTEAFF
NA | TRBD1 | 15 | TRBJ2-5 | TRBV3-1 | TGTGCCAGCAGCCCCCAACAGGGGGCTCAAGAGACCCAGTACTTC | CASSPQQGAQETQYF
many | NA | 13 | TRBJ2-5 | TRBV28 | TGTGCCAGCAGTTTGCAGGGTGTGAAGACCCAGTACTTC | CASSLQGVKTQYF
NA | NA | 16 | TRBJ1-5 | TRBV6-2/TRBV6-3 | TGTGCCAGCAGTTACGGTTTCAGGGCGGGCAATCAGCCCCAGCATTTT | CASSYGFRAGNQPQHF
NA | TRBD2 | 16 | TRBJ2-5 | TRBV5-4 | TGTGCCAGCAGCCGAATAGCGGGAGGGCCGGGGGAGACCCAGTACTTC | CASSRIAGGPGETQYF
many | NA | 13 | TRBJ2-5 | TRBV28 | TGTGCCAGCACCCCCAGGGTGCCCGGGACCCAGTACTTC | CASTPRVPGTQYF
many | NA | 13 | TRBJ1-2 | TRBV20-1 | TGCAGTGCTAGAATTGCAGAACTGTATGGCTACACCTTC | CSARIAELYGYTF
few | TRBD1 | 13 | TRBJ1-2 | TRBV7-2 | TGTGCCAGCAGCGGACAGGGGGCGCGGGGCTACACCTTC | CASSGQGARGYTF
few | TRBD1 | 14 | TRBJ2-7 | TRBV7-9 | TGTGCCAGCAGCGCGCGGACAGGGGGCTACGAGCAGTACTTC | CASSARTGGYEQYF
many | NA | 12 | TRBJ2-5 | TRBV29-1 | TGCAGCGTTGATTTTGGGGGAGAGACCCAGTACTTC | CSVDFGGETQYF
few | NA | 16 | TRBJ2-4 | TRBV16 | TGTGCCAGCAGCCAAGCGCAGGGATTGGCCAAAAACATTCAGTACTTC | CASSQAQGLAKNIQYF
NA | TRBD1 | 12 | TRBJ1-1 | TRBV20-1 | TGCAGTGCTACCAGGGGGGGCACTGAAGCTTTCTTT | CSATRGGTEAFF
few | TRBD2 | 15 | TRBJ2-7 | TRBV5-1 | TGCGCCAGCAGCCAAACAGCGGGGGGGGATTACGAGCAGTACTTC | CASSQTAGGDYEQYF
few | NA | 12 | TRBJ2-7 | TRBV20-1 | TGCAGTGCCCTGGACGAAAACTACGAGCAGTACTTC | CSALDENYEQYF